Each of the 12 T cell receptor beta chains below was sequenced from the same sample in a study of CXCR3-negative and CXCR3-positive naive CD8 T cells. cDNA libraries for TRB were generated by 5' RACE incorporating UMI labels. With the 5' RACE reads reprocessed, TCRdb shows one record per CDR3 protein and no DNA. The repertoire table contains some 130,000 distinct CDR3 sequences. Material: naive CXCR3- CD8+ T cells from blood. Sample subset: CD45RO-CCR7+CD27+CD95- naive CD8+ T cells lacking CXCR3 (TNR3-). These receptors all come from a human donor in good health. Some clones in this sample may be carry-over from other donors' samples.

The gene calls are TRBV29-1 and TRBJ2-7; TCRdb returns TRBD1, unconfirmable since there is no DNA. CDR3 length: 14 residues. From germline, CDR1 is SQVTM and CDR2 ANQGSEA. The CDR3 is CSVATRDTYYEQYF.

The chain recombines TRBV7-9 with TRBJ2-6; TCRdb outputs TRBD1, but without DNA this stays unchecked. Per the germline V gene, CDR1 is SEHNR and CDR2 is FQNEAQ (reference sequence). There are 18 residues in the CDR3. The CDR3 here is CASSLRGDPLSGANVLTF.

This CDR3 is CASSSNHATRGKEQFF. V and J are TRBV28 and TRBJ2-1. The CDR3 length is 16 residues. Germline V gene lookup returns CDR1 MDHEN and CDR2 SYDVKM. Together with reference TRBV28 and TRBJ2-1, the CDR3 gives the full variable domain: DVKVTQSSRYLVKRTGEKVFLECVQDMDHENMFWYRQDPGLGLRLIYFSYDVKMKEKGDIPEGYSVSREKKERFSLILESASTNQTSMYLCASSSNHATRGKEQFFGPGTRLTVL.

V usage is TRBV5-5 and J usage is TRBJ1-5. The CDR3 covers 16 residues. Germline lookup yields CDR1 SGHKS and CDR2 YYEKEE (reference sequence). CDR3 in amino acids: CASSRTDYYSNQPQHF.

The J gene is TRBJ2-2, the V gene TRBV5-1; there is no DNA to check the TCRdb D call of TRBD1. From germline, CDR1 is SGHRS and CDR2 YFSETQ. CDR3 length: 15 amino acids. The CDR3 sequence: CASSPAGDRTGELFF.

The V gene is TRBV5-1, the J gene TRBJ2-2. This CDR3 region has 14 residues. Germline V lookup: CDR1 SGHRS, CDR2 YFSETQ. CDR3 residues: CASSLEAGPGELFF.

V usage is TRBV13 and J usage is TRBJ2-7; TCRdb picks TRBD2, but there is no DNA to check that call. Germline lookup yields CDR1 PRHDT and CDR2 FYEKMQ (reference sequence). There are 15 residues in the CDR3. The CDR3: CASSLAGGASYEQYF.

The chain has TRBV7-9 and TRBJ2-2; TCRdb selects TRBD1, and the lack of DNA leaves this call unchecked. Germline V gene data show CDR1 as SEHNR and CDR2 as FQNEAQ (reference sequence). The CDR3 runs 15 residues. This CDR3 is CASRTVRGYTGELFF.

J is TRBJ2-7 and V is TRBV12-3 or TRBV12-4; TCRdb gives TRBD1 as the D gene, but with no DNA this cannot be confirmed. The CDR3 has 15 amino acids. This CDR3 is CASSRSGTGRDEQYF.

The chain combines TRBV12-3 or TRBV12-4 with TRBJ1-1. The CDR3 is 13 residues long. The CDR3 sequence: CASSDTWNTEAFF.

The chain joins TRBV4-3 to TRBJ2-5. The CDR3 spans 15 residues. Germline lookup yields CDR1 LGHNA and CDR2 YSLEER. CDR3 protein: CASSQDGWNQETQYF.

CDR3: CASSEWVGGTGGLFF. This chain connects TRBV25-1 to TRBJ2-2; the D gene TCRdb calls, TRBD1, cannot be checked with no DNA. The V gene's germline CDR1 is MGHDK and CDR2 SYGVNS. The CDR3 spans 15 residues.